The next 31 T cell receptor beta chains were all read from a single sample in a study of tumour-infiltrating T cells in Burkitt lymphoma. Clones were read by immunoSEQ multiplex PCR, and TCRdb kept only the in-frame ones, dropping some. The sample yields some 15,000 clones, around four fifths seen once. The sample taken for sequencing was tumor tissue. All receptors derive from a human donor with diffuse large B-cell lymphoma.

The rearrangement joins TRBV28 to TRBJ1-6, with D tentatively TRBD1 (6 bases). Germline V lookup: CDR1 MDHEN, CDR2 SYDVKM. V was trimmed by 10 bases and J by 8 bases, leaving 18 bases between them. This CDR3 region has 14 residues. The CDR3: CATFTEGGYSPLHF. DNA for the CDR3: TGTGCCACCTTCACCGAAGGGGGGTATTCACCCCTCCACTTT.

This rearrangement joins TRBV6-6 to TRBJ1-3; D is uncertain. CDR1 is MNHNY, CDR2 SVGAGI, per germline (reference sequence). Trimming took off 6 bases at V and 4 bases at J, with 19 bases between the two ends. This CDR3 is 16 amino acids long. In DNA, the CDR3 is TGTGCCAGCAGCCTAGGCGGACCTCTGAGAGGAAACACCATATATTTT. As protein: CASSLGGPLRGNTIYF.

The CDR3 DNA reads TGTGCCAGCAGCTTAGAGGGGGTTAATGGCTACACCTTC. Translation gives CASSLEGVNGYTF. The chain is built from TRBV7-8 and TRBJ1-2; the D gene is possibly TRBD1 (6 bases). Germline V lookup: CDR1 SGHVS, CDR2 FQNEAQ. This CDR3 has 13 amino acids. Trimming took 1 base from V and 6 from J, leaving 9 bases between them.

This chain connects TRBV7-8 to TRBJ1-1; D not resolved. Germline V lookup: CDR1 SGHVS, CDR2 FQNEAQ. Trimming took off 5 bases at V and 4 bases at J, with 20 bases between the two ends. The CDR3 is 16 residues long. The CDR3 DNA reads TGTGCCAGCAGCCCGAAGTGGGAGGGTTCGAGCACTGAAGCTTTCTTT. It is translated as CASSPKWEGSSTEAFF.

The chain employs TRBV6-6 and TRBJ2-7; 11 bases fit TRBD2. The CDR3 has 15 amino acids. CDR1 MNHNY and CDR2 SVGAGI come from the germline V gene (reference sequence). Trimming removed 10 bases from V and 6 bases from J; junction bases left unmatched: 14. The CDR3: CATLEGTSGRFEQYF. The DNA for the CDR3 is TGTGCCACCCTCGAGGGCACTAGCGGGAGATTCGAGCAGTACTTC.

This clone was observed a few times. This chain links TRBV7-9 with TRBJ1-2; the D gene is possibly TRBD1 (6 bases). CDR3 length equals 13 residues. Germline CDR1 reads SEHNR; CDR2 reads FQNEAQ (reference sequence). V lost 4 bases, J lost 4 bases, and 10 bases lay in between. CDR3 sequence (DNA): TGTGCCAGCAGCTCCGGGGGCGTCTATGGCTACACCTTC. Protein: CASSSGGVYGYTF.

The genes are TRBV9 and TRBJ2-7; maybe TRBD2 (5 bases). V was pared by 3 bases and J by 5 bases, with 15 bases between. The CDR3 covers 14 residues. Germline V gene lookup returns CDR1 SGDLS and CDR2 YYNGEE. CDR3 region: CASSASGNIDEQYF. The CDR3 DNA is TGTGCCAGCAGCGCCTCGGGGAACATCGACGAGCAGTACTTC.

This rearrangement joins TRBV4-3 to TRBJ1-2; D ambiguous. The CDR3 sequence is 13 residues long. The V and J ends lost 0 bases and 13 bases respectively, with 15 bases between them. Germline assignment: CDR1 LGHNA and CDR2 YSLEER. The CDR3 spells CASSQDGSRLITF. The CDR3 DNA follows: TGCGCCAGCAGCCAAGATGGTTCCCGTTTGATCACCTTC.

The chain employs TRBV13 and TRBJ1-3; TRBD1 matches 7 bases. The CDR3 extends over 14 amino acids. Trimming at V came to 7 bases and at J to 2 bases, leaving 5 bases not matched to a gene. Per germline, CDR1 PRHDT and CDR2 FYEKMQ (reference sequence). CDR3 sequence reads: CASKGAAAGNTIYF. The DNA of the CDR3 is TGTGCCAGCAAGGGGGCAGCCGCTGGAAACACCATATATTTT. Together with reference TRBV13 and TRBJ1-3, the CDR3 gives the full variable domain: AAGVIQSPRHLIKEKRETATLKCYPIPRHDTVYWYQQGPGQDPQFLISFYEKMQSDKGSIPDRFSAQQFSDYHSELNMSSLELGDSALYFCASKGAAAGNTIYFGEGSWLTVV.

This chain joins TRBV19 and TRBJ1-1, with D uncertain. Germline CDR1 is LNHDA and CDR2 is SQIVND (reference sequence). Trimming cost V 4 bases and J 5 bases, with 20 bases left between them. CDR3 length equals 16 residues. Here the CDR3 reads CASSTFAEGLETEAFF. Here the CDR3 DNA reads TGTGCCAGTAGTACCTTCGCAGAAGGACTCGAAACTGAAGCTTTCTTT.

V gene TRBV14 combines with J gene TRBJ1-6, with D uncertain. Germline values: CDR1 SGHDN, CDR2 FVKESK. The V gene lost 3 bases and the J gene lost 11 bases, with 14 bases spanning the gap. CDR3 size: 14 residues. The CDR3 sequence is CASSHFREEAPLHF. The CDR3 DNA is TGTGCCAGCAGCCATTTCCGGGAGGAGGCACCCCTCCACTTT.

The rearrangement links TRBV9 to TRBJ2-2, with D perhaps TRBD1 (5 bases). There are 16 residues in the CDR3. Per germline, CDR1 SGDLS and CDR2 YYNGEE. The germline V and J ends were trimmed by 4 bases and 5 bases, with 18 bases remaining between them. Here the CDR3 reads CASSWGRNLGTGELFF. CDR3 nucleotides: TGTGCCAGCAGCTGGGGCCGGAATCTTGGAACCGGGGAGCTGTTTTTT.

The CDR3 sequence is CASSYSLGQGAYEQYF. The CDR3 DNA follows: TGTGCCAGCAGTTACTCTTTGGGACAGGGGGCCTACGAGCAGTACTTC. The chain employs TRBV6-5 and TRBJ2-7; 11 bases are a match to TRBD1. With V trimmed by 0 bases and J by 2 bases, 3 bases remained unmatched. The germline CDR1 and CDR2 sequences are MNHEY and SVGAGI. This CDR3 is built from 16 residues.

The chain joins TRBV6-5 to TRBJ1-5, with D perhaps TRBD1 (5 bases). Germline V gives CDR1 MNHEY, CDR2 SVGAGI. This CDR3 has 14 amino acids. V was clipped by 4 bases and J by 2 bases, with 9 bases between them. The CDR3 DNA is TGTGCCAGCAGTTTTCAGGGTGGCAATCAGCCCCAGCATTTT. It encodes CASSFQGGNQPQHF.

This clone was detected only a few times. V and J are TRBV5-5 and TRBJ1-2, with D tentatively TRBD1 (5 bases). Per germline, CDR1 SGHKS and CDR2 YYEKEE (reference sequence). The V and J ends lost 4 bases and 6 bases respectively, with 16 bases between them. This CDR3 has 14 residues. CDR3 protein: CASSPTPTDDGYTF. CDR3 DNA sequence: TGTGCCAGCAGCCCCACACCGACAGACGATGGCTACACCTTC.

J is TRBJ1-3 and V is TRBV4-1, with 7 bases identical to TRBD1. CDR1 and CDR2 from the germline V gene are MGHRA and YSYEKL. The CDR3 runs to 16 residues. Germline trimming cut 0 bases from V and 4 bases from J; bases unmatched to any gene: 6. CDR3 protein: CASSQDSTGWGNTIYF. The CDR3 bases are TGCGCCAGCAGCCAAGATTCGACAGGGTGGGGAAACACCATATATTTT.

The genes are TRBV27 and TRBJ1-6, with TRBD1 matching over 7 bases. Germline loops: CDR1 MNHEY, CDR2 SMNVEV (reference sequence). V was clipped by 5 bases and J by 3 bases; unmatched bases: 7. The CDR3 totals 16 residues. The CDR3 region is CASSITGEGYNSPLHF. The CDR3 bases are TGTGCCAGCAGTATAACAGGGGAAGGCTATAATTCACCCCTCCACTTT.

The chain is built from TRBV4-3 and TRBJ2-3; perhaps TRBD1 as D (5 bases). The CDR3 runs to 13 residues. Between the trimmed V and J ends, which lost 1 base and 8 bases, there was a span of 10 bases. CDR1 and CDR2 from the germline V gene are LGHNA and YSLEER. CDR3 in DNA: TGCGCCAGCAGCCAAGGACAGTTGGGTACGCAGTATTTT. As protein: CASSQGQLGTQYF.

The chain couples TRBV19 to TRBJ2-5; 8 bases map to TRBD2. Germline V gene sequence: CDR1 LNHDA, CDR2 SQIVND (reference sequence). V dropped 3 bases and J dropped 4; count of bases not matched to a gene: 4. CDR3 length: 14 residues. CDR3 DNA: TGTGCCAGTAGTATGAGCGGGAGTGGAGAGACCCAGTACTTC. It yields the protein CASSMSGSGETQYF.

About this clone: This sample includes further DNA sequences coding for the same CDR3. This chain connects TRBV5-1 to TRBJ1-2; weak D call: TRBD1 (5 bases). CDR1 SGHRS and CDR2 YFSETQ come from the germline V gene. Trimming cost V 5 bases and J 3 bases, with 14 bases left between them. CDR3 length: 14 residues. This CDR3 reads CASSPGGGDYGYTF. The CDR3 region has the DNA TGCGCCAGCAGTCCGGGGGGGGGAGACTATGGCTACACCTTC.

This chain connects TRBV5-8 to TRBJ1-5, with D possibly TRBD1 on 5 matching bases. V dropped 0 bases and J dropped 1 base, with 8 bases sitting between them. Looked up from germline, CDR1 is SGHTS and CDR2 is YDEGEE. CDR3 length: 15 residues. The CDR3 DNA reads as TGTGCCAGCAGCTTGGGGGGCGGGAGCAATCAGCCCCAGCATTTT. Protein: CASSLGGGSNQPQHF.

This sequence joins TRBV5-8 and TRBJ2-5; perhaps D is TRBD1 or TRBD2 (7 bases each). The CDR3 loop spans 15 amino acids. With 4 bases removed from V and 2 bases from J, the gap between germline ends came to 15 bases. Germline CDR1 reads SGHTS; CDR2 reads YDEGEE. DNA for the CDR3: TGTGCCAGCAGCCGGCGGGGGACAGTTCAAGAGACCCAGTACTTC. Amino acid sequence: CASSRRGTVQETQYF.

The chain carries TRBV5-4 and TRBJ2-3, with 9 bases aligning to TRBD2. With 1 base clipped from V and 4 bases from J, the junction kept 10 bases outside the gene matches. The germline V gene encodes CDR1 SGHNT and CDR2 YYREEE (reference sequence). CDR3 size: 17 residues. CDR3 protein: CASSLREGASGADTQYF. As DNA, the CDR3 is TGTGCCAGCAGCTTGAGGGAAGGGGCTAGCGGGGCAGATACGCAGTATTTT.

This clone was observed a handful of times. The chain is built from TRBV11-2 and TRBJ1-6, with D maybe TRBD1 (6 bases). CDR3 size: 15 residues. The V end lost 1 base, the J end lost 7 bases, and 11 bases lay between the germline ends. Germline lookup yields CDR1 SGHAT and CDR2 FQNNGV. This chain's CDR3 is CASSLGGQGNSPLHF. In nucleotides, the CDR3 is TGTGCCAGCAGCTTAGGGGGTCAGGGGAATTCACCCCTCCACTTT.

J is TRBJ1-2 and V is TRBV11-2, with a possible D match to TRBD1 (6 bases). The CDR3 runs to 14 residues. Germline assignment: CDR1 SGHAT and CDR2 FQNNGV. V lost 5 bases, J lost 0 bases, and 10 bases lay in between. The CDR3 region is CASSPGQTNYGYTF. Here the CDR3 DNA reads TGTGCCAGCAGCCCAGGACAGACTAACTATGGCTACACCTTC.

The genes are TRBV16 and TRBJ1-3; no clear D gene. Germline loops: CDR1 KGHSY, CDR2 FQNENV. V dropped 3 bases and J dropped 8 bases, with 11 bases sitting between them. The CDR3 spans 13 residues. The CDR3 protein is CASSQDHTDTIYF. The CDR3 DNA reads as TGTGCCAGCAGCCAGGATCACACGGACACCATATATTTT.

The DNA of the CDR3 is TGTGCCAGTAGTATAGGGTCGGTTTTGGTCTCTGAAGCTTTCTTT. Its translation is CASSIGSVLVSEAFF. This rearrangement joins TRBV19 to TRBJ1-1, with D hard to call. CDR1 is LNHDA, CDR2 SQIVND, per germline (reference sequence). V gave up 1 base and J gave up 6 bases, with 15 bases separating them. This CDR3 has 15 amino acids.

The chain recombines TRBV7-9 with TRBJ2-6; D is unresolved. CDR1 is SEHNR, CDR2 FQNEAQ, per germline (reference sequence). V lost 1 base and J lost 0, with 4 bases in between. This CDR3 has 15 amino acids. CDR3: CASSLVSSGANVLTF. In DNA, the CDR3 is TGTGCCAGCAGCTTAGTCTCCTCTGGGGCCAACGTCCTGACTTTC.

The chain combines TRBV7-9 with TRBJ1-5; a weak D match, TRBD1 (6 bases). This CDR3 is 12 amino acids long. In germline, CDR1 is SEHNR, CDR2 FQNEAQ (reference sequence). V was clipped by 5 bases and J by 11 bases, with 13 bases between them. The CDR3 region has the DNA TGTGCCAGCAGCCGGGGGCGAGATACCCAGCATTTT. It yields the protein CASSRGRDTQHF.

The rearrangement uses TRBV4-1 and TRBJ2-2, with TRBD1 identical over 7 bases. The trim removed 4 bases at V and 4 bases at J, leaving 6 bases unmatched. Germline CDR1 is MGHRA and CDR2 is YSYEKL. The CDR3 extends over 15 amino acids. This chain's CDR3 is CASSLRDSGTGELFF. Written as DNA, the CDR3 is TGCGCCAGCAGCCTACGGGACAGCGGCACCGGGGAGCTGTTTTTT.

The V gene is TRBV10-3, the J gene TRBJ2-4; D is unresolved. This CDR3 is 14 amino acids long. Germline V gene data show CDR1 as ENHRY and CDR2 as SYGVKD. With 3 bases removed from V and 6 bases from J, the gap between germline ends came to 12 bases. CDR3 region: CAISESRFLNIQYF. CDR3 nucleotides: TGTGCCATCAGTGAATCGAGGTTTCTAAACATTCAGTACTTC.